This T cell receptor beta chain came from a study of beta chain features in type 1 diabetes. The whole isolated RNA underwent reverse transcription, so sequencing captured expressed TCRB transcripts. TCRdb keeps only in-frame clones here, not all; method: immunoSEQ multiplex PCR. The sample lists over 600,000 clones; around an eighth were seen once. The CDR3 runs to 17 residues. The germline V and J ends were trimmed by 2 bases and 7 bases, with 21 bases remaining between them. Per germline, CDR1 SGHNT and CDR2 YYREEE (reference sequence). Study conclusions and caveats: TCRB CDR3 length was moderately but significantly reduced in all four CD4+ subsets of Type 1 diabetes patients.

This clone was counted between two and nine times. Antigen specificity is unknown. This sequence joins TRBV5-4 and TRBJ1-4, with D possibly matching TRBD1 (6 bases). Sequencing was performed on naive CD4+ T cells from blood. The clonotype originates from a man younger than 45 with type 1 diabetes. The CDR3 is CASSLGGVGGFGEKLFF. The CDR3 region has the DNA TGTGCCAGCAGCTTAGGTGGTGTAGGGGGTTTTGGTGAAAAACTGTTTTTT.